The T cell receptor (beta chain) under discussion was sequenced for a study of shared clonotypes between healthy human individuals. Whole-study context: Three plates each covered CD4 naive and memory; CD8 naive two, CD8 memory one.

Notes on this clone: Its antigen remains unknown.

General study findings and limits: Clonotype sharing across a few donors was observed for around 4.8% of naive CD4 clonotypes. The study sampled only blood, and tissue repertoires likely differ.

Produced via immunoSEQ multiplex PCR; TCRdb's table is partial and in-frame only. The data contain around 320,000 clones, around 86% of them singletons. This CDR3 region has 15 residues. Losses at the gene ends were 0 bases for V and 4 bases for J; bases not matched to a gene: 5. The V gene's germline CDR1 is WSHSY and CDR2 SAAADI. The sample was memory CD8+ T cells sorted from blood. As to subset: CD45RO+ cells pooled with CCR7-negative TemRA cells. This rearrangement joins TRBV10-2 to TRBJ2-7; 8 bases line up with TRBD2. The sequence was collected from a man between 18 and 29 years old in good health. The CDR3 reads CASSESTGGWYEQYF. CDR3 nucleotides: TGCGCCAGCAGTGAGTCAACGGGAGGGTGGTACGAGCAGTACTTC.